What follows describes a single T cell receptor (beta chain). What it binds is not known. Germline CDR1 is SGHRS and CDR2 is YFSETQ. The CDR3 is 14 amino acids. V was trimmed by 0 bases and J by 4 bases, leaving 9 bases between them. The isolated RNA, all of it, was reverse transcribed, so expressed TCRB transcripts were what got sequenced. Profiling relied on immunoSEQ multiplex PCR, and the TCRdb table lists in-frame clones only, not all of them. The data hold roughly 250,000 clones, with over 7.5% observed a single time. The record originates from a study of beta chain features in type 1 diabetes. General observations from the study: Sequencing of cDNA might inflate the share of cells that strongly express TCR. Type 1 diabetes patients had fewer VDJ junction insertions and more deletions. PCR might show a preference for shorter templates, equally across patients and controls.

This sequence was found in a woman in her late teens or twenties in good health. Input material: naive CD4+ T cells from blood. V is TRBV5-1 and J is TRBJ2-3; D is ambiguous. The CDR3 DNA reads as TGCGCCAGCAGCTTGGACTTTCCCGCAGATACGCAGTATTTT. Protein product: CASSLDFPADTQYF.